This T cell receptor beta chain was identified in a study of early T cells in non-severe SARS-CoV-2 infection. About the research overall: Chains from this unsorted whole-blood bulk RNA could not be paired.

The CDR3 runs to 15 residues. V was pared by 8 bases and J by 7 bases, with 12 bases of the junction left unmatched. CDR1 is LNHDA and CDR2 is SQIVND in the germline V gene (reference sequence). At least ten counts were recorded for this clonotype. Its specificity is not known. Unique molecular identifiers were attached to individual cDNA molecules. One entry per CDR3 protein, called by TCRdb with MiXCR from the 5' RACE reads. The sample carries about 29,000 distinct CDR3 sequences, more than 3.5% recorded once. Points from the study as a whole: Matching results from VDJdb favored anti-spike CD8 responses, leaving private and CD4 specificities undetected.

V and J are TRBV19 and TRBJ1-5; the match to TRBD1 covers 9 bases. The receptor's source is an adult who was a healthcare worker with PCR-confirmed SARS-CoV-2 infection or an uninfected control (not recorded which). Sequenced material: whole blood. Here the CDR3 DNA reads TGTGCCAGTGGTGGGGGACAGGGCGTCGAACAGCCCCAGCATTTT. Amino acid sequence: CASGGGQGVEQPQHF.